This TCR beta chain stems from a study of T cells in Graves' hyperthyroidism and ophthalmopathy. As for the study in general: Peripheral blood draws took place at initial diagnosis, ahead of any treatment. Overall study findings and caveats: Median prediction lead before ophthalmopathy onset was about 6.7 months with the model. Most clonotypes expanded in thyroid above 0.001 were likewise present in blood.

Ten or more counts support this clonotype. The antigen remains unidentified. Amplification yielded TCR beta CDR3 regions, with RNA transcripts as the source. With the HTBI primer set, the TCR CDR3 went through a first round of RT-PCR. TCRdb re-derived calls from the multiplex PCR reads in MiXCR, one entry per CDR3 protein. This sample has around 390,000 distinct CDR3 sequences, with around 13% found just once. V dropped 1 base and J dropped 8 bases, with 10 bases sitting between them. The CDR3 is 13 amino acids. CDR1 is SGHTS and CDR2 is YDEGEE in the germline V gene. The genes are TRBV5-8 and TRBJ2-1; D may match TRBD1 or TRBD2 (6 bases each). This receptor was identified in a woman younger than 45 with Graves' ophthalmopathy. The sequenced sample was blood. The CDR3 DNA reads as TGTGCCAGCAGCTTGAGGGGGGCCCATGAGCAGTTCTTC. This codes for CASSLRGAHEQFF. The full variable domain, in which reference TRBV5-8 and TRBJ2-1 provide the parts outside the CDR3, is EAGVTQSPTHLIKTRGQQATLRCSPISGHTSVYWYQQALGLGLQFLLWYDEGEERNRGNFPPRFSGRQFPNYSSELNVNALELEDSALYLCASSLRGAHEQFFGPGTRLTVL.